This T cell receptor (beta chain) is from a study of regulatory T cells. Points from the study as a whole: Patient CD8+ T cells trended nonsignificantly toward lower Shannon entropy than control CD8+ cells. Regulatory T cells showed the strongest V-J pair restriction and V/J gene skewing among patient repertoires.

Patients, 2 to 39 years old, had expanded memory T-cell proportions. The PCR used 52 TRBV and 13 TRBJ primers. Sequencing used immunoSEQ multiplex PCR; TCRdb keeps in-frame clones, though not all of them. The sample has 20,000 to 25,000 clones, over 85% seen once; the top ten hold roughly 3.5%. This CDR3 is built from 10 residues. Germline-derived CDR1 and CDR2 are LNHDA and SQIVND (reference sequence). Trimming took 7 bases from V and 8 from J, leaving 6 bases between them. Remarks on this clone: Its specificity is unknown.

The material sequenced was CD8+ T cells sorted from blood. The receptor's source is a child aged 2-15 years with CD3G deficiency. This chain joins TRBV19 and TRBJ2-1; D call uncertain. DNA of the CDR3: TGTGCCAGTATAAAGTATGAGCAGTTCTTC. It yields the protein CASIKYEQFF.